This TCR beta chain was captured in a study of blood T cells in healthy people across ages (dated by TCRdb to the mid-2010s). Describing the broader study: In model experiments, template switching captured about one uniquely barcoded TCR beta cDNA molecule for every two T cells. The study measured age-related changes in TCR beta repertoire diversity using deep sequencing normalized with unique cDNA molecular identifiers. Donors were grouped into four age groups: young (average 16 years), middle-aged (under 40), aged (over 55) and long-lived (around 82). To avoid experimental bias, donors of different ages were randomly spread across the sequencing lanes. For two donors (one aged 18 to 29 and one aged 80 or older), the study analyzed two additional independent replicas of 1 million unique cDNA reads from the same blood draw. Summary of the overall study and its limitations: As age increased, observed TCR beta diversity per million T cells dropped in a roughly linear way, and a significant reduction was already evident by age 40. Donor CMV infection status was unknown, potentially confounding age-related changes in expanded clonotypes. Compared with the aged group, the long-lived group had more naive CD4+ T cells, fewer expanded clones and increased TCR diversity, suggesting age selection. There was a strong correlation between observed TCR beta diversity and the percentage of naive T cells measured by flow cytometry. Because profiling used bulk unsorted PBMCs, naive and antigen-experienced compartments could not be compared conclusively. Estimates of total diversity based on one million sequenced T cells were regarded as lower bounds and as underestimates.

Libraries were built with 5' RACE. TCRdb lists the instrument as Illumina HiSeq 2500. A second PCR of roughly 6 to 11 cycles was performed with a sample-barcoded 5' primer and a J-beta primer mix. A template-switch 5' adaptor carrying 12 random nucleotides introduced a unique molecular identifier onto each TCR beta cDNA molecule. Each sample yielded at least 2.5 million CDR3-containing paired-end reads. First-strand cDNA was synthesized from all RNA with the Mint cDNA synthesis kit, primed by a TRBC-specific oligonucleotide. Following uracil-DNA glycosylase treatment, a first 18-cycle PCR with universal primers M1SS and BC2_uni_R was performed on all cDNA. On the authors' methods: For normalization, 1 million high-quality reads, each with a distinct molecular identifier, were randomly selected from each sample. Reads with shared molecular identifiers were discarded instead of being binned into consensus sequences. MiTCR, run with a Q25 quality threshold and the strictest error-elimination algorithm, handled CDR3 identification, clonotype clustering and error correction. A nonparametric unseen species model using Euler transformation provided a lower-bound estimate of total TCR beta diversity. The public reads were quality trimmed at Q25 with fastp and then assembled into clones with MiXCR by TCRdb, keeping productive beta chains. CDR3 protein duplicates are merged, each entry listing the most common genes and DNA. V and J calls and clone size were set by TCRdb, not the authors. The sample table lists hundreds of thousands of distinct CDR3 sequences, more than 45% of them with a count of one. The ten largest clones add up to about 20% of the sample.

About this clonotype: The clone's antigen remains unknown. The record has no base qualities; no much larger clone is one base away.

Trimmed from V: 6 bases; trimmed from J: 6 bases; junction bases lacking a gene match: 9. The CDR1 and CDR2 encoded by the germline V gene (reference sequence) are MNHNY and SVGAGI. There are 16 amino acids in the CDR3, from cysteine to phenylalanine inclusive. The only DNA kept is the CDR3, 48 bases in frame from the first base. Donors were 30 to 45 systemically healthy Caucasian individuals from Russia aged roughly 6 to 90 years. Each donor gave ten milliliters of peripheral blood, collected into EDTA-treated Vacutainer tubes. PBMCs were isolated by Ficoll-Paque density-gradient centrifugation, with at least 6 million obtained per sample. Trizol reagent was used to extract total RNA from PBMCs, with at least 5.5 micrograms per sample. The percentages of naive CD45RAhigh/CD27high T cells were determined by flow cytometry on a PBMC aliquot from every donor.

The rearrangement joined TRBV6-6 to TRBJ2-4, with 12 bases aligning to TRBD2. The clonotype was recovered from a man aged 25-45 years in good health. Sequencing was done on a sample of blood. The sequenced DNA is TGTGCCAGCAGAAACCTAGCGGGGGGGCCTGGAAACATTCAGTACTTC. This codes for CASRNLAGGPGNIQYF.